The 22 T cell receptor beta chains listed next were all sequenced from one sample in a study of beta chain features in type 1 diabetes. No antigens are known for them. Study-wide results and limits: Patients with Type 1 diabetes showed moderately but significantly shorter TCRB CDR3s in all four CD4+ subsets.

As every portion of the isolated RNA was reverse transcribed, the sequencing read expressed TCRB transcripts. Only in-frame clones appear in the TCRdb table, and some are missing; sequencing was by immunoSEQ multiplex PCR. Of over 600,000 clones listed, roughly 12% were seen once; the top ten hold over 0.1%. The sequenced material came from naive CD4+ T cells from blood. The receptors originated from a man aged 25 to 45 with type 1 diabetes.

V and J are TRBV9 and TRBJ2-2; 7 bases are shared with TRBD1. Per the germline V gene, CDR1 is SGDLS and CDR2 is YYNGEE. Losses at the gene ends were 1 base for V and 0 bases for J; bases not matched to a gene: 3. The CDR3 runs to 16 residues. The CDR3 DNA follows: TGTGCCAGCAGCGTAAAGGGGGCGACGAACACCGGGGAGCTGTTTTTT. Translating it yields CASSVKGATNTGELFF.

The chain joins TRBV6-5 to TRBJ1-5; D is possibly TRBD1 (5 bases). The CDR3 has 15 amino acids. V was shortened by 3 bases and J by 2 bases, with 11 bases between the two germline ends. The V gene's germline CDR1 is MNHEY and CDR2 SVGAGI. The CDR3 protein is CASSYSPGRNQPQHF. For the CDR3, the DNA is TGTGCCAGCAGTTATTCCCCGGGACGCAATCAGCCCCAGCATTTT.

The sample holds a few counts of this clone. This chain uses TRBV29-1 with TRBJ1-1; 10 positions agree with TRBD1. V lost 1 base to trimming and J lost 4 bases; unmatched junction nucleotides: 3. Germline V CDR1 and CDR2: SQVTM, ANQGSEA. The CDR3 extends over 14 amino acids. As DNA, the CDR3 is TGCAGCGTTGAAGGAAGGACAGGGGGCACTGAAGCTTTCTTT. The encoded protein is CSVEGRTGGTEAFF.

The table lists this clone with a few counts. The rearrangement uses TRBV7-9 and TRBJ1-2, with 7 bases identical to TRBD1. The V and J ends lost 4 bases and 5 bases, in that order; junction bases with no gene match: 10. This CDR3 comprises 15 residues. CDR1 SEHNR and CDR2 FQNEAQ come from the germline V gene (reference sequence). CDR3 sequence: CASSSSTGRTYGYTF. The CDR3 DNA reads as TGTGCCAGCAGCTCGTCGACAGGGAGGACTTATGGCTACACCTTC.

This chain joins TRBV27 and TRBJ2-5; 7 bases map to TRBD1. CDR3 length equals 14 residues. Germline loops: CDR1 MNHEY, CDR2 SMNVEV (reference sequence). The ends lost 5 bases at V and 4 bases at J; junction bases unmatched: 7. This CDR3 is CASSKPGGPETQYF. The CDR3 bases are TGTGCCAGCAGTAAACCAGGGGGTCCAGAGACCCAGTACTTC.

This rearrangement joins TRBV30 to TRBJ2-1; D is unclear. The CDR3 contains 13 residues. Germline CDR1 is GTSNPN and CDR2 is SVGIG (reference sequence). The V gene lost 5 bases and the J gene lost 7 bases, with 15 bases spanning the gap. Here the CDR3 reads CAWQRFGVNEQFF. The CDR3 nucleotides are TGTGCCTGGCAAAGATTTGGTGTTAATGAGCAGTTCTTC.

This clone came up a few times. This rearrangement joins TRBV29-1 to TRBJ1-2; maybe TRBD1 (5 bases). Germline-derived CDR1 and CDR2 are SQVTM and ANQGSEA. Trimming removed 2 bases at V and 2 bases at J, with 9 bases between. The CDR3 runs 13 residues. CDR3 loop: CSVEQGWNYGYTF. The CDR3 DNA sequence: TGCAGCGTTGAACAGGGATGGAACTATGGCTACACCTTC.

This clone showed up just a few times. V and J are TRBV2 and TRBJ2-1; 11 bases align to TRBD2. After removal of 4 bases from V and 6 bases from J, the junction contained 11 bases not matched to a gene. Germline V gene lookup returns CDR1 SNHLY and CDR2 FYNNEI. There are 17 residues in the CDR3. DNA for the CDR3: TGTGCCAGCAGTGTTAGCGGGGGGGCCGAAGGGTTCAATGAGCAGTTCTTC. Residues: CASSVSGGAEGFNEQFF.

Only a few counts were recorded for this clone. V gene TRBV28 combines with J gene TRBJ2-5; TRBD2 agrees at 7 bases. V was pared by 4 bases and J by 13 bases, with 9 bases of the junction left unmatched. This CDR3 has 12 residues. Germline CDR1 and CDR2: MDHEN and SYDVKM. CDR3 residues: CASSSGLVSLYF. The DNA for the CDR3 is TGTGCCAGCAGTTCCGGACTAGTGTCGCTGTACTTC.

Comments on this clone: Additional DNA sequences in this sample encode the identical CDR3. The chain employs TRBV7-2 and TRBJ2-7; the D is unclear. Per the germline V gene, CDR1 is SGHTA and CDR2 is FQGNSA. Deletions cut 1 base from V and 2 bases from J, with 3 bases between. The CDR3 consists of 12 residues. CDR3 sequence reads: CASSLGAYEQYF. DNA for the CDR3: TGTGCCAGCAGCTTAGGGGCCTACGAGCAGTACTTC.

The chain uses TRBV21-1 and TRBJ2-1. TRBV21-1 is a pseudogene segment. The CDR3 runs to 15 residues. This chain's CDR3 is CASSKSGPVRNEQFF. The CDR3 DNA follows: TGTGCCAGCAGCAAATCCGGACCAGTACGGAATGAGCAGTTCTTC.

The sample holds a few counts of this clone. The same CDR3 also results from other DNA sequences found in this sample. The chain is built from TRBV5-1 and TRBJ1-1, with 8 nucleotides matching TRBD1. The J segment lost 2 bases and the V segment lost 4 bases, leaving 4 bases of the junction unmatched. The length of the CDR3 is 14 residues. Per germline, CDR1 SGHRS and CDR2 YFSETQ. CDR3 residues: CASSPDRANTEAFF. In nucleotides, the CDR3 is TGCGCCAGCAGCCCGGACAGGGCAAACACTGAAGCTTTCTTT.

This chain connects TRBV5-4 to TRBJ1-6; 8 bases match TRBD1. This CDR3 has 12 amino acids. The germline V gene has CDR1 SGHNT and CDR2 YYREEE (reference sequence). With V trimmed by 3 bases and J by 12 bases, 2 bases remained unmatched. Here the CDR3 DNA reads TGTGCCAGCAGCTCCGACAGGGGACCCCTCCACTTT. It is translated as CASSSDRGPLHF.

The chain combines TRBV13 with TRBJ1-3, with D possibly matching TRBD1 (5 bases). Trimming pared 5 bases from V and 0 bases from J, leaving 17 bases between. The CDR3 has 17 residues. Germline V lookup: CDR1 PRHDT, CDR2 FYEKMQ (reference sequence). The CDR3 DNA reads as TGTGCCAGCAGCCCCTCTATGGGGGTAGCCTCTGGAAACACCATATATTTT. It translates to CASSPSMGVASGNTIYF.

The chain joins TRBV19 to TRBJ1-5; no clear D gene. CDR1 is LNHDA, CDR2 SQIVND, per germline (reference sequence). The CDR3 has 13 amino acids. Trimming shortened V by 6 bases and J by 4 bases, and 10 bases separated the two germline ends. This CDR3 reads CASRGQVNQPQHF. The CDR3 DNA is TGTGCCAGTAGAGGGCAGGTAAATCAGCCCCAGCATTTT.

The chain employs TRBV15 and TRBJ2-1; D is possibly TRBD1 (6 bases). The germline CDR1 and CDR2 sequences are LNHNV and YYDKDF (reference sequence). The CDR3 loop spans 18 amino acids. The V end lost 1 base, the J end lost 0 bases, and 16 bases lay between the germline ends. The CDR3 DNA is TGTGCCACCAGCAGAGTCCCCCCCGGGACAATCTCCTACAATGAGCAGTTCTTC. This encodes CATSRVPPGTISYNEQFF.

This clone was counted between two and nine times. CDR3 nucleotide sequence: TGTGCCAGCAGCAGAGGGGAGGCAGATACGCAGTATTTT. Translated, it gives CASSRGEADTQYF. The chain uses TRBV5-4 and TRBJ2-3, with a tentative D call TRBD2 (6 bases). V lost 4 bases, J lost 4 bases, and 10 bases lay in between. Looked up from germline, CDR1 is SGHNT and CDR2 is YYREEE (reference sequence). The CDR3 sequence is 13 residues long.

This sequence joins TRBV5-4 and TRBJ1-2; perhaps TRBD1 as D (6 bases). In germline, CDR1 is SGHNT, CDR2 YYREEE (reference sequence). This CDR3 contains 15 residues. With 0 bases removed from V and 4 bases from J, the gap between germline ends came to 13 bases. In DNA, the CDR3 is TGTGCCAGCAGCTTGGAAGGGGGTCTAGGCTATGGCTACACCTTC. Protein: CASSLEGGLGYGYTF.

In this sample, this clone turned up a few times. This same CDR3 is encoded by further DNA sequences in the sample. V usage is TRBV30 and J usage is TRBJ1-6; no reliable D call. Germline loops: CDR1 GTSNPN, CDR2 SVGIG (reference sequence). The V end was cut by 4 bases, the J end by 8 bases, with 15 bases between. The CDR3 is 14 residues long. The DNA of the CDR3 is TGTGCCTGGAAATTCTTATTTCAGGATTCACCCCTCCACTTT. The encoded protein is CAWKFLFQDSPLHF.

This sequence joins TRBV19 and TRBJ1-5; 9 nucleotides line up with TRBD1. The CDR3 is 17 amino acids. V was clipped by 4 bases and J by 3 bases; unmatched bases: 10. CDR1 and CDR2 from the germline V gene are LNHDA and SQIVND (reference sequence). This CDR3 reads CASSTNYGQGLNQPQHF. The DNA of the CDR3 is TGTGCCAGTAGTACGAATTACGGACAGGGGCTCAATCAGCCCCAGCATTTT.

The CDR3 region is CASSTQTGGDNNEQFF. CDR3 nucleotide sequence: TGTGCCAGCAGCACCCAAACGGGGGGCGATAACAATGAGCAGTTCTTC. The gene calls are TRBV9 and TRBJ2-1; a weak D match, TRBD2 (7 bases). The germline gives CDR1 SGDLS, CDR2 YYNGEE. V gave up 4 bases and J gave up 5 bases, with 19 bases separating them. CDR3 size: 16 residues.

A few counts support this clone. The chain uses TRBV13 and TRBJ2-7; 7 bases agree with TRBD1. Germline trimming cut 0 bases from V and 5 bases from J; bases unmatched to any gene: 10. The length of the CDR3 is 16 residues. CDR1 and CDR2 from the germline V gene are PRHDT and FYEKMQ (reference sequence). For the CDR3, the DNA is TGTGCCAGCAGCTTAGGATCGGCAGGGGGTGCGGACGAGCAGTACTTC. Its translation is CASSLGSAGGADEQYF. Full variable domain (remainder filled in from reference TRBV13 and TRBJ2-7): AAGVIQSPRHLIKEKRETATLKCYPIPRHDTVYWYQQGPGQDPQFLISFYEKMQSDKGSIPDRFSAQQFSDYHSELNMSSLELGDSALYFCASSLGSAGGADEQYFGPGTRLTVT.